Listed below are T cell receptor beta chains from one sample, sequenced in a study of blood T cell repertoires in COVID-19. The repertoire was sequenced with immunoSEQ multiplex PCR; TCRdb's copy has only in-frame clones and lacks some. The data show roughly 150,000 clones, more than 80% seen once. Sequenced material: peripheral blood. The source is a woman of 80 years or more with acute or convalescent COVID-19. The CDR3 runs from the conserved cysteine through the conserved F or W. Fields, in order: V gene, clone size, D gene, J gene, CDR3 protein, CDR3 DNA. D genes are given only for firm matches. The size of a clone is reported for some rows only, either as once, few or many, or as a class for expanded clones.

V: TRBV15; size: .; D: .; J: TRBJ1-3; CDR3: CATSRQGISGNTIYF; DNA: TGTGCCACCAGCAGACAGGGGATCTCTGGAAACACCATATATTTT
V: TRBV7-9; size: .; D: TRBD2; J: TRBJ2-1; CDR3: CASSFPSAGAYNEQFF; DNA: TGTGCCAGCAGCTTCCCCTCAGCGGGGGCCTACAATGAGCAGTTCTTC
V: TRBV28; size: .; D: TRBD1; J: TRBJ2-2; CDR3: CASRKTGERNTGELFF; DNA: TGTGCCAGCAGAAAAACAGGGGAAAGGAACACCGGGGAGCTGTTTTTT
V: TRBV20-1; size: .; D: .; J: TRBJ1-2; CDR3: CSASSGELGYTF; DNA: TGCAGTGCTAGTTCGGGGGAGCTTGGCTACACCTTC
V: TRBV11-3; size: .; D: TRBD1; J: TRBJ1-3; CDR3: CASSLAQPTGVSGNTIYF; DNA: TGTGCCAGCAGCTTAGCCCAACCGACAGGGGTATCGGGAAACACCATATATTTT
V: TRBV7-9; size: .; D: .; J: TRBJ2-1; CDR3: CASSLDSGSDAFF; DNA: TGTGCCAGCAGCTTAGATTCGGGTAGCGATGCGTTCTTC
V: TRBV9; size: .; D: TRBD1; J: TRBJ2-5; CDR3: CASSVDADRGETQYF; DNA: TGTGCCAGCAGCGTAGATGCGGACAGGGGAGAGACCCAGTACTTC
V: TRBV24-1; size: .; D: .; J: TRBJ2-2; CDR3: CATSEGGLNTGELFF; DNA: TGTGCCACCAGTGAGGGGGGACTTAACACCGGGGAGCTGTTTTTT
V: TRBV15; size: .; D: TRBD2; J: TRBJ2-5; CDR3: CATSRDPLAGRETQYF; DNA: TGTGCCACCAGCAGAGATCCCCTAGCGGGTAGAGAGACCCAGTACTTC
V: TRBV7-3; size: .; D: TRBD1; J: TRBJ2-1; CDR3: CASSLAGTGLTNEQFF; DNA: TGTGCCAGCAGCTTAGCGGGGACAGGGCTAACCAATGAGCAGTTCTTC
V: TRBV5-4; size: .; D: TRBD1; J: TRBJ1-1; CDR3: CASRLQGGQGNTEAFF; DNA: TGTGCCAGCAGGCTTCAAGGGGGACAGGGGAACACTGAAGCTTTCTTT
V: TRBV6-5; size: .; D: .; J: TRBJ1-6; CDR3: CASSPGVYNSPLHF; DNA: TGTGCCAGCAGTCCAGGGGTTTACAATTCACCCCTCCACTTT
V: TRBV14; size: .; D: TRBD2; J: TRBJ2-7; CDR3: CASSQAGGREQYF; DNA: TGTGCCAGCAGCCAAGCGGGGGGTCGCGAGCAGTACTTC
V: TRBV27; size: .; D: TRBD2; J: TRBJ2-3; CDR3: CASSFGGPGLAGPDTQYF; DNA: TGTGCCAGCAGTTTCGGGGGCCCCGGACTAGCGGGGCCAGATACGCAGTATTTT
V: TRBV5-1; size: .; D: .; J: TRBJ2-6; CDR3: CASSTQGSGANVLTF; DNA: TGCGCCAGCAGCACCCAGGGCTCTGGGGCCAACGTCCTGACTTTC
V: TRBV7-2; size: once; D: TRBD1; J: TRBJ2-1; CDR3: CASSLSGQGSYNEQFF; DNA: TGTGCCAGCAGCTTATCGGGACAGGGCTCCTACAATGAGCAGTTCTTC
V: TRBV5-6; size: .; D: .; J: TRBJ2-1; CDR3: CASSLRGYEQFF; DNA: TGTGCCAGCAGCTTGCGGGGTTATGAGCAGTTCTTC
V: TRBV6-6; size: once; D: .; J: TRBJ1-2; CDR3: CASSYSGEIYGYTF; DNA: TGTGCCAGCAGTTACTCCGGAGAGATCTATGGCTACACCTTC
V: TRBV5-6; size: few; D: .; J: TRBJ1-2; CDR3: CASSLPSNYGYTF; DNA: TGTGCCAGCAGCTTGCCCTCGAACTATGGCTACACCTTC
V: TRBV7-2; size: .; D: .; J: TRBJ2-3; CDR3: CAIEVAGLGTDTQYF; DNA: TGTGCCATCGAGGTCGCGGGTCTTGGCACAGATACGCAGTATTTT
V: TRBV7-9; size: .; D: .; J: TRBJ2-3; CDR3: CASSLAGLTDTQYF; DNA: TGTGCCAGCAGCTTGGCGGGACTCACAGATACGCAGTATTTT
V: TRBV18; size: .; D: .; J: TRBJ2-3; CDR3: CASSPGKFTDTQYF; DNA: TGTGCCAGCTCACCGGGCAAATTCACAGATACGCAGTATTTT
V: TRBV6-1; size: .; D: .; J: TRBJ1-6; CDR3: CASSDQGNNSPLHF; DNA: TGTGCCAGCAGTGATCAGGGGAACAATTCACCCCTCCACTTT
V: TRBV21-1; size: .; D: .; J: TRBJ2-1; CDR3: CASSKYWLAGYGEQFF; DNA: TGTGCCAGCAGCAAATATTGGCTAGCGGGGTACGGTGAGCAGTTCTTC
V: TRBV28; size: once; D: .; J: TRBJ1-2; CDR3: CASRPPSGNGYTF; DNA: TGTGCCAGCAGACCTCCCTCAGGGAATGGCTACACCTTC
V: TRBV30; size: .; D: TRBD1; J: TRBJ1-2; CDR3: CAWSAPGTGGGYTF; DNA: TGTGCCTGGAGTGCCCCAGGGACAGGGGGCGGCTACACCTTC
V: TRBV7-8; size: .; D: TRBD1; J: TRBJ1-1; CDR3: CASSLYRGWTEAFF; DNA: TGTGCCAGCAGCCTGTACAGGGGATGGACTGAAGCTTTCTTT
V: TRBV5-1; size: .; D: TRBD1; J: TRBJ1-1; CDR3: CASSFLLGQAKGEAFF; DNA: TGCGCCAGCAGCTTCCTCCTGGGACAGGCCAAGGGTGAAGCTTTCTTT
V: TRBV11-2; size: .; D: .; J: TRBJ1-4; CDR3: CASSLVYGGGEKLFF; DNA: TGTGCCAGCAGCTTAGTATACGGAGGAGGGGAAAAACTGTTTTTT
V: TRBV7-3; size: .; D: .; J: TRBJ1-1; CDR3: CASSLTGATQAFF; DNA: TGTGCCAGCAGCTTAACGGGGGCGACCCAAGCTTTCTTT
V: TRBV6-5; size: .; D: .; J: TRBJ1-1; CDR3: CASSYSQTGPGTEAFF; DNA: TGTGCCAGCAGTTACTCGCAGACAGGCCCGGGCACTGAAGCTTTCTTT
V: TRBV7-3; size: .; D: .; J: TRBJ2-1; CDR3: CASSPRGTPTEQFF; DNA: TGTGCCAGCAGCCCCCGAGGAACTCCCACTGAGCAGTTCTTC
V: TRBV10-3; size: .; D: .; J: TRBJ1-4; CDR3: CAISAGGDLNEKLFF; DNA: TGTGCCATCAGTGCAGGAGGGGACCTTAATGAAAAACTGTTTTTT